One sample yielded the 17 T cell receptor beta chains listed below, sequenced in a study of blood T cell repertoires in COVID-19. The data were produced by immunoSEQ multiplex PCR, yet TCRdb's version contains in-frame clones alone and is incomplete. The sample has 220,000 or so clones, around 82% seen once. Sequencing input: peripheral blood. All receptors derive from a woman of 80 years or more with acute or convalescent COVID-19.

The DNA of the CDR3 is TGTGCCAGCATCAAGGGGCATAGCAATCAGCCCCAGCATTTT. It is translated as CASIKGHSNQPQHF. The genes are TRBV21-1 and TRBJ1-5; the DNA was not compared with TRBD1, the D call given in the table. TRBV21-1 is a pseudogene. The CDR3 covers 14 residues.

The V and J genes are TRBV9 and TRBJ2-2; D call uncertain. This CDR3 is built from 14 residues. The V end was cut by 0 bases, the J end by 3 bases, with 6 bases between. The germline gives CDR1 SGDLS, CDR2 YYNGEE. The CDR3 spells CASSVVRDTGELFF. The CDR3 DNA reads TGTGCCAGCAGCGTAGTCCGGGACACCGGGGAGCTGTTTTTT.

On this clone itself: This same CDR3 is encoded by further DNA sequences in the sample. The chain uses TRBV9 and TRBJ2-5, with 12 bases fitting TRBD2. The CDR3 sequence is 18 residues long. The germline CDR1 and CDR2 sequences are SGDLS and YYNGEE. Trimming removed 0 bases from V and 4 bases from J; junction bases left unmatched: 10. The CDR3 sequence is CASSVAPSSGGVRETQYF. CDR3 coding DNA: TGTGCCAGCAGCGTAGCCCCCTCTAGCGGGGGGGTCCGAGAGACCCAGTACTTC.

The sample holds one count of this clone. The rearrangement links TRBV12-3 or TRBV12-4 to TRBJ1-1; no clear D. This CDR3 contains 11 residues. Trimming removed 3 bases from V and 10 bases from J, with 9 bases in between. CDR3 sequence reads: CASSLRQRAFF. In DNA, the CDR3 is TGTGCCAGCAGTTTGCGGCAGCGAGCTTTCTTT.

This rearrangement joins TRBV5-1 to TRBJ2-7; 7 bases are shared with TRBD1. Trimming took 3 bases from V and 7 from J; bases not matched to a gene: 10. This CDR3 is 14 amino acids long. Germline lookup yields CDR1 SGHRS and CDR2 YFSETQ. The CDR3 region has the DNA TGCGCCAGCAGCTATAAGACAGGGTGGGTTGAGCAGTACTTC. Translating it yields CASSYKTGWVEQYF.

This chain joins TRBV19 and TRBJ2-7, with D tentatively TRBD1 (5 bases). The CDR3 extends over 14 amino acids. Germline CDR1 is LNHDA and CDR2 is SQIVND (reference sequence). V dropped 5 bases and J dropped 0 bases, with 11 bases sitting between them. The CDR3 nucleotides read TGTGCCAGTAGTTCCGCAGGGCCCTCCTACGAGCAGTACTTC. It encodes CASSSAGPSYEQYF. The full variable domain, with the rest looked up from reference TRBV19 and TRBJ2-7, is DGGITQSPKYLFRKEGQNVTLSCEQNLNHDAMYWYRQDPGQGLRLIYYSQIVNDFQKGDIAEGYSVSREKKESFPLTVTSAQKNPTAFYLCASSSAGPSYEQYFGPGTRLTVT.

The chain has TRBV19 and TRBJ2-4; TRBD2 matches at 9 bases. The CDR3 consists of 18 residues. Losses at the gene ends were 4 bases for V and 2 bases for J; bases not matched to a gene: 12. The V gene's germline CDR1 is LNHDA and CDR2 SQIVND (reference sequence). The DNA of the CDR3 is TGTGCCAGTAGTACAACCCTCGGCGGGGGGGCAACCAAAAACATTCAGTACTTC. This translates into CASSTTLGGGATKNIQYF.

The chain links TRBV5-6 to TRBJ1-2, with 8 bases matching TRBD1. J gave up 7 bases and V 1 base, and 3 bases lay outside the gene matches. Looked up from germline, CDR1 is SGHDT and CDR2 is YYEEEE. This CDR3 spans 13 amino acids. The CDR3 reads CASSLPRGPGYTF. CDR3 in DNA: TGTGCCAGCAGCTTGCCCAGGGGGCCTGGCTACACCTTC.

This sequence joins TRBV7-3 and TRBJ1-2; the D gene is possibly TRBD1 (5 bases). Per the germline V gene, CDR1 is SGHTA and CDR2 is FQGTGA. V lost 2 bases and J lost 1, with 11 bases in between. The CDR3 sequence is 15 residues long. The CDR3 bases are TGTGCCAGCAGCTTAGGGCAGGGAAGTAACTATGGCTACACCTTC. As protein: CASSLGQGSNYGYTF.

J is TRBJ1-5 and V is TRBV2, with TRBD1 matching 9 bases. The germline V gene encodes CDR1 SNHLY and CDR2 FYNNEI. Trimming cost V 6 bases and J 0 bases; bases outside gene matches: 15. This CDR3 has 19 amino acids. The CDR3 spells CASSLGTGLVGYSNQPQHF. DNA of the CDR3: TGTGCCAGCAGCCTAGGGACAGGGTTGGTTGGATATAGCAATCAGCCCCAGCATTTT. The full variable domain, its missing parts supplied by reference TRBV2 and TRBJ1-5, is EPEVTQTPSHQVTQMGQEVILRCVPISNHLYFYWYRQILGQKVEFLVSFYNNEISEKSEIFDDQFSVERPDGSNFTLKIRSTKLEDSAMYFCASSLGTGLVGYSNQPQHFGDGTRLSIL.

As to this clone: This sample includes further DNA sequences coding for the same CDR3. This chain joins TRBV29-1 and TRBJ1-5, with D maybe TRBD1 (6 bases). This CDR3 is 12 amino acids long. V was shortened by 4 bases and J by 5 bases, with 9 bases between the two germline ends. Germline V lookup: CDR1 SQVTM, CDR2 ANQGSEA. The DNA of the CDR3 is TGCAGCGTTGGGGGGGGCGATCAGCCCCAGCATTTT. Encoded protein: CSVGGGDQPQHF.

The chain combines TRBV4-2 with TRBJ1-3; D not certain. The CDR3 loop spans 17 amino acids. V was clipped by 0 bases and J by 0 bases, with 12 bases between them. The germline CDR1 and CDR2 sequences are LGHNA and YNFKEQ. CDR3: CASSQDRGASSGNTIYF. CDR3 DNA: TGTGCCAGCAGCCAAGATCGTGGTGCGAGCTCTGGAAACACCATATATTTT.

The V and J genes are TRBV11-3 and TRBJ2-7, with D unclear. This CDR3 has 14 residues. Looked up from germline, CDR1 is SGHNT and CDR2 is YENEEA. V shed 7 bases and J shed 2 bases, with 15 bases lying between them. The CDR3 DNA is TGTGCCAGCACCCCCTCCGGTCAAACCTACGAGCAGTACTTC. This sequence encodes CASTPSGQTYEQYF.

As regards this clone: Other nucleotide sequences in the sample specify the same CDR3. This chain links TRBV7-9 with TRBJ1-5, with no clear D. The CDR3 sequence is 14 residues long. Germline values: CDR1 SEHNR, CDR2 FQNEAQ (reference sequence). The V end lost 2 bases, the J end lost 0 bases, and 5 bases lay between the germline ends. The CDR3 DNA reads as TGTGCCAGCAGCTTATTGAGTAGCAATCAGCCCCAGCATTTT. It yields the protein CASSLLSSNQPQHF.

The chain has TRBV19 and TRBJ2-7, with D perhaps matching TRBD2 (5 bases). Germline CDR1 reads LNHDA; CDR2 reads SQIVND (reference sequence). The CDR3 is made up of 16 amino acids. Trimming took 1 base from V and 0 from J, leaving 13 bases between them. CDR3 amino acids: CASSIAQRTSSYEQYF. Here the CDR3 DNA reads TGTGCCAGTAGTATAGCCCAGCGCACTAGCTCCTACGAGCAGTACTTC.

The chain couples TRBV5-8 to TRBJ2-5, with TRBD1 identical over 8 bases. From germline, CDR1 is SGHTS and CDR2 YDEGEE. The CDR3 contains 15 residues. V lost 0 bases, J lost 1 base, and 2 bases stayed unmatched. The CDR3 reads CASSLGGTGQETQYF. CDR3 sequence (DNA): TGTGCCAGCAGCTTGGGGGGGACAGGCCAAGAGACCCAGTACTTC.

The CDR3 coding sequence is TGTGCCAGCAGCTGGGGACAGGGTCTGGGCGAGCAGTACTTC. This translates into CASSWGQGLGEQYF. The V and J genes are TRBV7-9 and TRBJ2-7, with 9 bases fitting TRBD1. Trimming took 4 bases from V and 6 from J; bases not matched to a gene: 7. The germline V gene has CDR1 SEHNR and CDR2 FQNEAQ (reference sequence). This CDR3 is 14 amino acids long.